Ten or more counts support the clone carrying this TCR beta chain. The target antigen is unknown. The germline V gene encodes CDR1 SGHTA and CDR2 FQGNSA. Trimming removed 6 bases at V and 4 bases at J, with 15 bases between. This CDR3 has 14 amino acids. Hyperthyroidism patients were newly diagnosed, had disease duration under 2 months, and were aged 18 to 65 years. Lactation, pregnancy, other autoimmune disease or uncontrolled infection excluded patients. Amplification yielded TCR beta CDR3 regions, with RNA transcripts as the source. The HTBI primer set was used in a first-round RT-PCR of the TCR CDR3. One entry per CDR3 protein results from TCRdb running MiXCR on the multiplex PCR reads. This sample carries 700,000 or so distinct CDR3 sequences, over 15% of them seen once, and the ten largest clones take under 8.5%. The data are from a study of T cells in Graves' hyperthyroidism and ophthalmopathy. The overall study: Peripheral blood was taken when the disease was first diagnosed, before any treatment began. Study observations and caveats: Before onset, ophthalmopathy was predicted by the model a median about 6.2 months earlier.

Sequencing used blood. This rearrangement joins TRBV7-2 to TRBJ1-1; no clear D. The clonotype originates from a man in his late teens or twenties with Graves' hyperthyroidism. The CDR3 is CASRRTYGSTEAFF. CDR3 nucleotide sequence: TGTGCCAGCAGACGGACGTACGGGAGCACTGAAGCTTTCTTT.